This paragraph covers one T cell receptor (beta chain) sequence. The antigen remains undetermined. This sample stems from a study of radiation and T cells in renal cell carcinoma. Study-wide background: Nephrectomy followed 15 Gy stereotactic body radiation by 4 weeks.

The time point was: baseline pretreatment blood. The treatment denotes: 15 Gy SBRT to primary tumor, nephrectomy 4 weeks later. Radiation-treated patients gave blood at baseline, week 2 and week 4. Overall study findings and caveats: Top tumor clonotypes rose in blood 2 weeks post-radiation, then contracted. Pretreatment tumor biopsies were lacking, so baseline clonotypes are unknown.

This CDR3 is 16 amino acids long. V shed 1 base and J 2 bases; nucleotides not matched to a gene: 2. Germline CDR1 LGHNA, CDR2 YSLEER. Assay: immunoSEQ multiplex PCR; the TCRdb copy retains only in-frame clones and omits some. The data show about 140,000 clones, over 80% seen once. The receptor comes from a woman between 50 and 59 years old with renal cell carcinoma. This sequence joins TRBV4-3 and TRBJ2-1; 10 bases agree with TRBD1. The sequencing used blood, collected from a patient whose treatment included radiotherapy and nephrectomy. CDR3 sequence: CASSQGTGGTYNEQFF. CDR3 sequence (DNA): TGCGCCAGCAGCCAAGGGACAGGGGGTACCTACAATGAGCAGTTCTTC.